The 6 T cell receptor beta chains listed next were all sequenced from one sample in a study of blood T cell repertoires in COVID-19. Sequenced by immunoSEQ multiplex PCR; TCRdb stores in-frame clones only, minus some. The sample lists some 98,000 clones, around 80% occurring once. Sequencing was done on a sample of peripheral blood. The source is a human donor in a cohort sampled during active COVID-19.

The V and J genes are TRBV7-6 and TRBJ2-1, with 7 bases aligning to TRBD1. V lost 5 bases to trimming and J lost 4 bases; unmatched junction nucleotides: 11. CDR1 and CDR2 from the germline V gene are SGHVS and FNYEAQ. The CDR3 length is 16 residues. CDR3 coding DNA: TGTGCCAGCAGCGGAACAGGGGCCTCCGGATACAATGAGCAGTTCTTC. This translates into CASSGTGASGYNEQFF.

The chain uses TRBV30 and TRBJ2-7, with D perhaps TRBD1 (5 bases). V shed 0 bases and J shed 6 bases, with 9 bases lying between them. Germline CDR1 reads GTSNPN; CDR2 reads SVGIG (reference sequence). This CDR3 is 12 amino acids long. CDR3 DNA sequence: TGTGCCTGGAGTGTATTCCAGGGCGAGCAGTACTTC. Amino acid sequence: CAWSVFQGEQYF.

This clone was seen just once. The CDR3 DNA sequence: TGCGCCAGCAGTGAGTCAAGCGGGAGTGGGACAGATACGCAGTATTTT. Protein product: CASSESSGSGTDTQYF. The gene calls are TRBV10-1 and TRBJ2-3; 8 nucleotides agree with TRBD2. The germline V gene has CDR1 WNHNN and CDR2 SYGVQD (reference sequence). Losses at the gene ends were 0 bases for V and 3 bases for J; bases not matched to a gene: 5. The CDR3 totals 16 residues.

The chain couples TRBV20-1 to TRBJ2-2, with D perhaps matching TRBD2 (5 bases). V was pared by 3 bases and J by 6 bases, with 11 bases between. This CDR3 has 13 residues. Germline-derived CDR1 and CDR2 are DFQATT and SNEGSKA (reference sequence). The CDR3: CSASGSGSGELFF. CDR3 nucleotides: TGCAGTGCTAGTGGGTCGGGATCCGGGGAGCTGTTTTTT.

The rearrangement links TRBV11-2 to TRBJ2-3; 8 bases are a match to TRBD1. Per germline, CDR1 SGHAT and CDR2 FQNNGV. J lost 0 bases, V lost 5 bases, and 4 bases had no gene match. The CDR3 covers 15 residues. The CDR3 protein is CASSPDRDSTDTQYF. The CDR3 DNA reads as TGTGCCAGCAGCCCGGACAGGGATAGCACAGATACGCAGTATTTT.

V gene TRBV5-1 combines with J gene TRBJ2-7, with 8 bases fitting TRBD1. CDR3 length equals 13 residues. V dropped 4 bases and J dropped 3; count of bases not matched to a gene: 3. Germline-derived CDR1 and CDR2 are SGHRS and YFSETQ. CDR3 loop: CASSPGQVYEQYF. CDR3 coding DNA: TGCGCCAGCAGCCCGGGACAGGTCTACGAGCAGTACTTC.